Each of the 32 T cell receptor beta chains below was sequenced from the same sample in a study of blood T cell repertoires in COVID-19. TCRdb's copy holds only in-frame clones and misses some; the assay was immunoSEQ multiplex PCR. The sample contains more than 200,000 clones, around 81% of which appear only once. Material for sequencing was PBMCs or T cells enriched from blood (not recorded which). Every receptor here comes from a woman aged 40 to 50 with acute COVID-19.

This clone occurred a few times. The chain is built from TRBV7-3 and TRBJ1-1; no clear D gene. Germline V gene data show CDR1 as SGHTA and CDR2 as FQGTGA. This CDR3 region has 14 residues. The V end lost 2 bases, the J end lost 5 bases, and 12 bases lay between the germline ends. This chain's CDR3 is CASSLQATSTEAFF. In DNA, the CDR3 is TGTGCCAGCAGCTTACAGGCCACATCAACTGAAGCTTTCTTT.

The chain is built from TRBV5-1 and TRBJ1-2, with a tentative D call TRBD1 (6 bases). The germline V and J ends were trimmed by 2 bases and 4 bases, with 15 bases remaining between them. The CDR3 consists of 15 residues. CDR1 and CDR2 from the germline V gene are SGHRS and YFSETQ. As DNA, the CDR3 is TGCGCCAGCAGCTTTAACTTGGGGGCCGGCTATGGCTACACCTTC. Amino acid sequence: CASSFNLGAGYGYTF.

CDR3 bases: TGTGCCAGCAGCTTAATCACAGGGGGCTACAATGAGCAGTTCTTC. Translation gives CASSLITGGYNEQFF. This chain joins TRBV11-2 and TRBJ2-1; 8 bases line up with TRBD1. Germline V gives CDR1 SGHAT, CDR2 FQNNGV. V dropped 2 bases and J dropped 3; count of bases not matched to a gene: 3. This CDR3 region has 15 residues.

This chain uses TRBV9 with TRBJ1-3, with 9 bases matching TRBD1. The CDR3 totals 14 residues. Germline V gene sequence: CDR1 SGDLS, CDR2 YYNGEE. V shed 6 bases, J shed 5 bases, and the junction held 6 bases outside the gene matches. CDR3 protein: CASTRQGGRNTIYF. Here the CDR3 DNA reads TGTGCCAGCACCCGACAGGGGGGACGAAACACCATATATTTT.

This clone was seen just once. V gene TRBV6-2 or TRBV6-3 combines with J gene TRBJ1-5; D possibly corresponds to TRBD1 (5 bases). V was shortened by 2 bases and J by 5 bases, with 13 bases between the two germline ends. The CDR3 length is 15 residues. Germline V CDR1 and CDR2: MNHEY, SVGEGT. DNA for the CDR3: TGTGCCAGCAGTTACGGGGGGATCGGAGATCAGCCCCAGCATTTT. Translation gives CASSYGGIGDQPQHF.

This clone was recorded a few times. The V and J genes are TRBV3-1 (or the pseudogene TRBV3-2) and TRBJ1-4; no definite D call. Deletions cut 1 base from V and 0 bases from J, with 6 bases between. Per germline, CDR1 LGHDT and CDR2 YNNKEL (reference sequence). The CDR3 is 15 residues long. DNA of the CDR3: TGTGCCAGCAGCCAAGGGGGAGCAACTAATGAAAAACTGTTTTTT. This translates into CASSQGGATNEKLFF.

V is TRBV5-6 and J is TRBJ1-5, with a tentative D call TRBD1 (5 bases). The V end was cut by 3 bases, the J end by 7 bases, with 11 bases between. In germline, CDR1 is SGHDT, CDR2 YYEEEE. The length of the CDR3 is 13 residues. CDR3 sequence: CASSWWGEQPQHF. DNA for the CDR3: TGTGCCAGCAGCTGGTGGGGGGAACAGCCCCAGCATTTT. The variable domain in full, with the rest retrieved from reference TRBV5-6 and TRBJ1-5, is DAGVTQSPTHLIKTRGQQVTLRCSPKSGHDTVSWYQQALGQGPQFIFQYYEEEERQRGNFPDRFSGHQFPNYSSELNVNALLLGDSALYLCASSWWGEQPQHFGDGTRLSIL.

The DNA for the CDR3 is TGTGCCAGCAGACCCAACAGGGCTGCTAACTATGGCTACACCTTC. It encodes CASRPNRAANYGYTF. This chain joins TRBV11-2 and TRBJ1-2; D is perhaps TRBD1 (6 bases). Trimming cost V 6 bases and J 0 bases, with 14 bases left between them. This CDR3 contains 15 residues. Germline V gives CDR1 SGHAT, CDR2 FQNNGV.

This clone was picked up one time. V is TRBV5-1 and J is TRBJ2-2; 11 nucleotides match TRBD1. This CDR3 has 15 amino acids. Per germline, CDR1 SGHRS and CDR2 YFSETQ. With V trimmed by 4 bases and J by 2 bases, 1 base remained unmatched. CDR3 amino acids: CASSGQGANTGELFF. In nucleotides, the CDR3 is TGCGCCAGCAGCGGACAGGGGGCCAACACCGGGGAGCTGTTTTTT.

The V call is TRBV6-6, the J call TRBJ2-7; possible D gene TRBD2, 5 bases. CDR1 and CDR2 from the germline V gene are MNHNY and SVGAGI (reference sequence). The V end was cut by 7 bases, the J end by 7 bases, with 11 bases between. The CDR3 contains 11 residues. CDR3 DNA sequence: TGTGCCAGCACCAACGGGGAGGAGCAGTACTTC. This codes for CASTNGEEQYF.

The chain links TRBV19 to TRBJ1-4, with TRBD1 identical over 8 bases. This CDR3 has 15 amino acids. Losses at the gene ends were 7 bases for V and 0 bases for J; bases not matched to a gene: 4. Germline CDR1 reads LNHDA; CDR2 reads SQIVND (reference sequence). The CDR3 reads CASKGQGPTNEKLFF. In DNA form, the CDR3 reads TGTGCCAGTAAAGGACAGGGCCCAACTAATGAAAAACTGTTTTTT.

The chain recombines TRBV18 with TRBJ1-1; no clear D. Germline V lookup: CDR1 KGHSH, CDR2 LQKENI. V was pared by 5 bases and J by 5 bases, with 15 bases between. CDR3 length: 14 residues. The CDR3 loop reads CASSDSSRVTEAFF. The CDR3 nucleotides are TGTGCCAGCTCAGACTCCAGCCGGGTGACTGAAGCTTTCTTT.

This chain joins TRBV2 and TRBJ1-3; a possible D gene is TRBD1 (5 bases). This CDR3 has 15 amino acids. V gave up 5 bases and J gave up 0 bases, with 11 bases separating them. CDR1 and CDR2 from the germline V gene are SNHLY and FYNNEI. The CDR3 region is CASSPGHFSGNTIYF. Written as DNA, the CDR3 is TGTGCCAGCAGTCCCGGACACTTCTCTGGAAACACCATATATTTT.

The CDR3 spells CASSRGQSGQYF. The CDR3 nucleotides read TGTGCCAGCAGTCGAGGACAGTCCGGGCAGTACTTC. The J gene is TRBJ2-7, the V gene TRBV28; the D gene is possibly TRBD1 (6 bases). The CDR3 extends over 12 amino acids. Between the trimmed V and J ends, which lost 5 bases and 9 bases, there was a span of 14 bases. Germline CDR1 is MDHEN and CDR2 is SYDVKM.

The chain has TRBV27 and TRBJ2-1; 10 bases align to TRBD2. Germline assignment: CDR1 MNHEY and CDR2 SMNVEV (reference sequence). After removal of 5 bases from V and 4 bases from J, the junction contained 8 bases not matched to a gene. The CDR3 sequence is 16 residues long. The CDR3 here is CASSPPLAGAYNEQFF. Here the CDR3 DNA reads TGTGCCAGCAGTCCACCTCTAGCGGGAGCTTACAATGAGCAGTTCTTC.

CDR3 protein: CASSSRVQGYYGYTF. Written as DNA, the CDR3 is TGTGCCAGCAGTTCGCGTGTACAGGGATACTATGGCTACACCTTC. J is TRBJ1-2 and V is TRBV28; D is possibly TRBD1 (6 bases). Germline CDR1 MDHEN, CDR2 SYDVKM. V lost 4 bases and J lost 3, with 15 bases in between. This CDR3 contains 15 residues.

In DNA form, the CDR3 reads TGTGCCAGCAGCTTGGGATTCGGCACTGAAGCTTTCTTT. Its protein is CASSLGFGTEAFF. The V call is TRBV5-6, the J call TRBJ1-1; D unclear. This CDR3 is built from 13 residues. The germline gives CDR1 SGHDT, CDR2 YYEEEE. Trimming removed 0 bases at V and 4 bases at J, with 7 bases between.

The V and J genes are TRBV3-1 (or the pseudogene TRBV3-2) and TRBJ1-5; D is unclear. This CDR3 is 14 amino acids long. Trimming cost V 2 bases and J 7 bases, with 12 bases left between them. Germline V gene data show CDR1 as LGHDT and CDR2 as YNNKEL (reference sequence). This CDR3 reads CASSQWTGKQPQHF. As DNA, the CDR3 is TGTGCCAGCAGCCAATGGACCGGGAAGCAGCCCCAGCATTTT.

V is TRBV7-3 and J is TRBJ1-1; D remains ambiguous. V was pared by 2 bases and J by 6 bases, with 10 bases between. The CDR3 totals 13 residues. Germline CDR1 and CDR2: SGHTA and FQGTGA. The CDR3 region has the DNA TGTGCCAGCAGCTTAGGCCCCGAGGCTGAAGCTTTCTTT. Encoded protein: CASSLGPEAEAFF.

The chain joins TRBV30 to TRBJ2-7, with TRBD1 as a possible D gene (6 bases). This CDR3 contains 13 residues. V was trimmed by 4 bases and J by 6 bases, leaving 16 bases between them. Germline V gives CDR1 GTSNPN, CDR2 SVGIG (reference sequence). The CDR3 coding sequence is TGTGCCTGGAACCAGGGGAATGGGCTCGAGCAGTACTTC. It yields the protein CAWNQGNGLEQYF.

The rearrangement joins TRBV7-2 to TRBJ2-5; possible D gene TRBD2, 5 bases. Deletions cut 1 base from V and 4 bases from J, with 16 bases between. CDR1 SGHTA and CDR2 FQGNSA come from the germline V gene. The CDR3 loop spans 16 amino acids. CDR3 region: CASSLDSATAVETQYF. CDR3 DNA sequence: TGTGCCAGCAGCTTAGATAGCGCCACTGCCGTAGAGACCCAGTACTTC.

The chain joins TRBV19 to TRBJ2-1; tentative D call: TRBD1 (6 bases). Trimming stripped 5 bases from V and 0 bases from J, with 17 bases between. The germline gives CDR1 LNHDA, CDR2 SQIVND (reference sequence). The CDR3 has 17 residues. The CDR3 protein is CASSPIHRDTSYNEQFF. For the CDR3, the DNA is TGTGCCAGTAGTCCTATCCACCGGGACACCTCCTACAATGAGCAGTTCTTC.

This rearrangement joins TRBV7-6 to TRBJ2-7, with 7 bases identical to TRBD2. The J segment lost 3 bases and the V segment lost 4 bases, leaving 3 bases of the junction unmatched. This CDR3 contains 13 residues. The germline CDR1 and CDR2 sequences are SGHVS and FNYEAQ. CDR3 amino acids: CASSYGTNYEQYF. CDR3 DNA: TGTGCCAGCAGCTATGGGACTAACTACGAGCAGTACTTC.

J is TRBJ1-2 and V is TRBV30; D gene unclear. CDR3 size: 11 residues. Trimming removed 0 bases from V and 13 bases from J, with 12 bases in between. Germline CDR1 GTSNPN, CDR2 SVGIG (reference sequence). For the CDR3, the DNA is TGTGCCTGGAGTGTAGCGCGGTTCAGCACCTTC. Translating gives CAWSVARFSTF. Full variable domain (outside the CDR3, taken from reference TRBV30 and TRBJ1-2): SQTIHQWPATLVQPVGSPLSLECTVEGTSNPNLYWYRQAAGRGLQLLFYSVGIGQISSEVPQNLSASRPQDRQFILSSKKLLLSDSGFYLCAWSVARFSTFGSGTRLTVV.

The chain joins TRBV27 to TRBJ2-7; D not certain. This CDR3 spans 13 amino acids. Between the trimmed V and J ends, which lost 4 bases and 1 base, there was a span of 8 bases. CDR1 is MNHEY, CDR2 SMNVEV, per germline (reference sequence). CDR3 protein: CASSSGLSYEQYF. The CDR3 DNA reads TGTGCCAGCAGTTCTGGCTTATCCTACGAGCAGTACTTC.

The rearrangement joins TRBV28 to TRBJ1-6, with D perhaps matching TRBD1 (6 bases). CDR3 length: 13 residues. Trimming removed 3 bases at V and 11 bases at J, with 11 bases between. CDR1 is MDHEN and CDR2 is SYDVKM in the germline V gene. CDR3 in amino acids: CASSFRGLAPLHF. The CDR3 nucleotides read TGTGCCAGCAGTTTTAGGGGGTTGGCACCCCTCCACTTT.

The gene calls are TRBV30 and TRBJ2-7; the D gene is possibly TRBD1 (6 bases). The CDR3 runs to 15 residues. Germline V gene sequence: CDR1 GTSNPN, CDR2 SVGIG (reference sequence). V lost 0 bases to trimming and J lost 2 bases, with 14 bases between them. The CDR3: CAWSVARGSPYEQYF. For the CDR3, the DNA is TGTGCCTGGAGTGTTGCCAGGGGAAGTCCCTACGAGCAGTACTTC.

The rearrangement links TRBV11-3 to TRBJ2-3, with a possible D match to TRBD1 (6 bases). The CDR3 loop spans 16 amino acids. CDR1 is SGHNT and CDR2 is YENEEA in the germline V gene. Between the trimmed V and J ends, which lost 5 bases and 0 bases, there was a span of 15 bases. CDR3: CASSRQDPGSTDTQYF. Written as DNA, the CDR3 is TGTGCCAGCAGCCGACAGGACCCGGGGAGCACAGATACGCAGTATTTT.

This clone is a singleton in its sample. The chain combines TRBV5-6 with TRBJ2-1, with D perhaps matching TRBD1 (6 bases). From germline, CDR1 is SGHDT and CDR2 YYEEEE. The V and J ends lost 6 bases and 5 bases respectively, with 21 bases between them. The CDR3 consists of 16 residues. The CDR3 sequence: CASNKNVRNRDNEQFF. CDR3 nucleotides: TGTGCCAGCAACAAGAACGTTAGGAACAGGGACAATGAGCAGTTCTTC.

CDR3 sequence: CASSVTGFSTEAFF. The CDR3 region has the DNA TGTGCCAGCAGCGTAACCGGGTTTTCCACTGAAGCTTTCTTT. J is TRBJ1-1 and V is TRBV9; D remains ambiguous. Germline V gene sequence: CDR1 SGDLS, CDR2 YYNGEE. Trimming removed 1 base from V and 4 bases from J, with 11 bases in between. The length of the CDR3 is 14 residues. The full variable domain, completed using reference TRBV9 and TRBJ1-1, is DSGVTQTPKHLITATGQRVTLRCSPRSGDLSVYWYQQSLDQGLQFLIQYYNGEERAKGNILERFSAQQFPDLHSELNLSSLELGDSALYFCASSVTGFSTEAFFGQGTRLTVV.

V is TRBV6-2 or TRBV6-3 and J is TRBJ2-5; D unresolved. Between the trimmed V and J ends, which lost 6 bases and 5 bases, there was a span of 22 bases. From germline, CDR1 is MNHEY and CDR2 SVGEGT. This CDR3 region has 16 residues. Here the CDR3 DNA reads TGTGCCAGCAGCCCGAGGTACCGCTCAAGGAGCGAGACCCAGTACTTC. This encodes CASSPRYRSRSETQYF.

CDR3 residues: CASSLQGNQPQHF. As DNA, the CDR3 is TGTGCCAGCAGCTTACAGGGAAATCAGCCCCAGCATTTT. This rearrangement joins TRBV7-9 to TRBJ1-5, with D possibly TRBD1 on 5 matching bases. CDR1 and CDR2 (germline): SEHNR, FQNEAQ (reference sequence). The V gene lost 2 bases and the J gene lost 4 bases, with 6 bases spanning the gap. CDR3 length: 13 residues.